This T cell receptor (beta chain) was retrieved from a study of cytotoxic CD8 clonotypes in ibrutinib-treated CLL. The method was immunoSEQ multiplex PCR; TCRdb's version includes in-frame clones alone and lacks a portion of them. The data show some 300,000 clones, about 77% seen once. V dropped 4 bases and J dropped 4; count of bases not matched to a gene: 10. There are 15 residues in the CDR3. Germline V gene sequence: CDR1 MNHEY, CDR2 SVGAGI. V gene TRBV6-5 combines with J gene TRBJ2-7; 7 bases align to TRBD2. This receptor was obtained from a human donor with chronic lymphocytic leukemia. The specimen was PBMCs, collected before ibrutinib treatment. CDR3 in DNA: TGTGCCAGCAGTTCAAGCGCTAGCGGAGATTACGAGCAGTACTTC. This encodes CASSSSASGDYEQYF.